Listed below are T cell receptor beta chains from one sample, sequenced in a study of T cells in Graves' hyperthyroidism and ophthalmopathy. In TCRdb, the multiplex PCR reads were re-called with MiXCR into one record per CDR3 protein. The sample consists of some 740,000 distinct CDR3 sequences, about 14% of them appearing once. The sequenced sample consisted of blood. These receptors were collected from a woman aged 18-30 years with Graves' hyperthyroidism. CDR3s include the opening cysteine and the closing phenylalanine or tryptophan. A D gene is named only where the DNA matches it firmly. The size field is filled for only some rows; it gives once, few, many or a size class.

D gene: .
V gene: TRBV4-3
J gene: TRBJ2-1
clone size: .
CDR3 DNA: TGCGCCAGCAGCCAAGATGCGGGACGTTACAATGAGCAGTTCTTC
CDR3 protein: CASSQDAGRYNEQFF

D gene: .
V gene: TRBV13
J gene: TRBJ2-1
clone size: many
CDR3 DNA: TGTGCCAGCAGCTCAAGTGGGGGGGACAGCTCCTACAATGAGCAGTTCTTC
CDR3 protein: CASSSSGGDSSYNEQFF

D gene: TRBD2
V gene: TRBV18
J gene: TRBJ2-7
clone size: .
CDR3 DNA: TGTGCCAGCTCACCCGGGACTACATACTACGAGCAGTACTTC
CDR3 protein: CASSPGTTYYEQYF

D gene: TRBD2
V gene: TRBV19
J gene: TRBJ2-3
clone size: few
CDR3 DNA: TGTGCCAGTAGTGACCGCCTGAGAAAGACTAGCGGGAGGCCAGATACGCAGTATTTT
CDR3 protein: CASSDRLRKTSGRPDTQYF

D gene: TRBD2
V gene: TRBV11-3
J gene: TRBJ2-7
clone size: few
CDR3 DNA: TGTGCCAGCACCCACGGGGGGGGCCGAGCTAATGAGCAGTACTTC
CDR3 protein: CASTHGGGRANEQYF

D gene: TRBD1
V gene: TRBV13
J gene: TRBJ2-5
clone size: many
CDR3 DNA: TGTGCCAGCAGCACCGACAGGGACCAAGAGACCCAGTACTTC
CDR3 protein: CASSTDRDQETQYF

D gene: TRBD1
V gene: TRBV4-1
J gene: TRBJ2-7
clone size: .
CDR3 DNA: TGCGCCAGCAGCCACCCCCGGGACAGGGGTACCTACGAGCAGTACTTC
CDR3 protein: CASSHPRDRGTYEQYF

D gene: TRBD2
V gene: TRBV13
J gene: TRBJ2-3
clone size: .
CDR3 DNA: TGTGCCAGCAGCCCCCGACTAGCGGGAGTCGGCACAGATACGCAGTATTTT
CDR3 protein: CASSPRLAGVGTDTQYF

D gene: .
V gene: TRBV11-2
J gene: TRBJ2-1
clone size: many
CDR3 DNA: TGTGCCAGCACGAGTGGGAGGGAGCAGTTCTTC
CDR3 protein: CASTSGREQFF

D gene: TRBD1
V gene: TRBV5-1
J gene: TRBJ2-5
clone size: .
CDR3 DNA: TGCGCCAGCAGCCCCTCGACAGGGGGCTATGGGACCCAGTACTTC
CDR3 protein: CASSPSTGGYGTQYF

D gene: .
V gene: TRBV7-2
J gene: TRBJ1-1
clone size: few
CDR3 DNA: TGTGCCAGCAGCCCTCTGTCGGCTAGTTACGCTGAAGCTTTCTTT
CDR3 protein: CASSPLSASYAEAFF